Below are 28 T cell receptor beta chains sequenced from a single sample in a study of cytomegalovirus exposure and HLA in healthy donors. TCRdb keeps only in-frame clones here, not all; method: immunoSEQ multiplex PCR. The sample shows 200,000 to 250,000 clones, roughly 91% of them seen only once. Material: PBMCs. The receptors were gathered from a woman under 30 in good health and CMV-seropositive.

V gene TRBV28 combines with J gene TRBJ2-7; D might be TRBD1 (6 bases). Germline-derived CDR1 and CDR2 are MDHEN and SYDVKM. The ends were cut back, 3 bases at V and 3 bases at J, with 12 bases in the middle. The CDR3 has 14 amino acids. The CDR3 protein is CASSFRGSLYEQYF. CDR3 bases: TGTGCCAGCAGTTTCAGGGGTTCGCTCTACGAGCAGTACTTC.

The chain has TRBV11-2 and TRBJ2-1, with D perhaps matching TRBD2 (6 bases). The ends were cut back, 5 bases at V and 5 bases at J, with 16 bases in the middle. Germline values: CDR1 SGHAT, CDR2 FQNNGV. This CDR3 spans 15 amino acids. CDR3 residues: CASSAPAGRNNEQFF. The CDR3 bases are TGTGCCAGCAGCGCACCGGCCGGGAGAAACAATGAGCAGTTCTTC. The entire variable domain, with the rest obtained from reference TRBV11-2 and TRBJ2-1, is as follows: EAGVAQSPRYKIIEKRQSVAFWCNPISGHATLYWYQQILGQGPKLLIQFQNNGVVDDSQLPKDRFSAERLKGVDSTLKIQPAKLEDSAVYLCASSAPAGRNNEQFFGPGTRLTVL.

The CDR3 protein is CASSQEAGGLVSGYTF. CDR3 nucleotides: TGTGCCAGCAGCCAAGAGGCAGGGGGGCTTGTCAGTGGCTACACCTTC. The chain joins TRBV4-2 to TRBJ1-2, with 7 positions matching TRBD1. The V segment lost 0 bases and the J segment 7 bases; nucleotides outside the gene matches: 11. Germline V gene sequence: CDR1 LGHNA, CDR2 YNFKEQ. CDR3 length: 16 amino acids.

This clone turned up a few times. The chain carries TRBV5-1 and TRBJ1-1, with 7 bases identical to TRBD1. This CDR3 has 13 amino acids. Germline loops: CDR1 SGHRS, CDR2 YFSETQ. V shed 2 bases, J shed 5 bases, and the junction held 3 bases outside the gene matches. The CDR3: CASSFGTATEAFF. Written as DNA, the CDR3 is TGCGCCAGCAGCTTTGGGACAGCAACTGAAGCTTTCTTT.

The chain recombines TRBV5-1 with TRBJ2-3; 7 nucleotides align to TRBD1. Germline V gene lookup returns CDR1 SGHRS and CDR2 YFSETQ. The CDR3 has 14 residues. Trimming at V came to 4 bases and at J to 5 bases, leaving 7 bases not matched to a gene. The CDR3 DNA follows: TGCGCCAGCAGCGTCGGGACAGTGGAAGATACGCAGTATTTT. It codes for CASSVGTVEDTQYF.

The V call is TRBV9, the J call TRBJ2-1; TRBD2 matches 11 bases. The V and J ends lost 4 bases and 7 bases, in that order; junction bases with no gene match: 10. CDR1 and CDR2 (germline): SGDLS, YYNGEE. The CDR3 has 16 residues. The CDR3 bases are TGTGCCAGCAGCCCCTTAGCGGGAGGGCCGGGAAATGAGCAGTTCTTC. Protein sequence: CASSPLAGGPGNEQFF. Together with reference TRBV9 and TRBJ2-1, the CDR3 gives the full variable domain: DSGVTQTPKHLITATGQRVTLRCSPRSGDLSVYWYQQSLDQGLQFLIQYYNGEERAKGNILERFSAQQFPDLHSELNLSSLELGDSALYFCASSPLAGGPGNEQFFGPGTRLTVL.

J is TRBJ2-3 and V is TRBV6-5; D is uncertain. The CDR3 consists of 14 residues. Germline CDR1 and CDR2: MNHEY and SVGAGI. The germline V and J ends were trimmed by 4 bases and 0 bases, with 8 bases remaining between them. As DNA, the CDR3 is TGTGCCAGCAGTTCACAGCCTAGCACAGATACGCAGTATTTT. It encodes CASSSQPSTDTQYF.

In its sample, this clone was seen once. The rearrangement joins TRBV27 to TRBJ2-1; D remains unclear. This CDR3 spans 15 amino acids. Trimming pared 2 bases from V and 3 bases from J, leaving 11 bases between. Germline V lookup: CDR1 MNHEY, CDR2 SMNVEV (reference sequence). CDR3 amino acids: CASSLGSRLYNEQFF. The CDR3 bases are TGTGCCAGCAGTTTAGGATCGAGGCTCTACAATGAGCAGTTCTTC.

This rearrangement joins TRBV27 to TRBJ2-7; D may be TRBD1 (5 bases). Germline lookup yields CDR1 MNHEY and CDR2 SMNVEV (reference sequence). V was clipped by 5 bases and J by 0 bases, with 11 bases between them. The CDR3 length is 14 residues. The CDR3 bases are TGTGCCAGCAGTCGAGGTCAGGGCTCCTACGAGCAGTACTTC. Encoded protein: CASSRGQGSYEQYF.

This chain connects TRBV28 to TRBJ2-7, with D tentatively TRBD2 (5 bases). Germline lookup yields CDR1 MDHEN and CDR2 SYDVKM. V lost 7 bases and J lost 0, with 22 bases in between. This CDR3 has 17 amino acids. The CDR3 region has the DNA TGTGCCAGCACCTTAGCCCCCGGGGATTGGAGCTCCTACGAGCAGTACTTC. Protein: CASTLAPGDWSSYEQYF.

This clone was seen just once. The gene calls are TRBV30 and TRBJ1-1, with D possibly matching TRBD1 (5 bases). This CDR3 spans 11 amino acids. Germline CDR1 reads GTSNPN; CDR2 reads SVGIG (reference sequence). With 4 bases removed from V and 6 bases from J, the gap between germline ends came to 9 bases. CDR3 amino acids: CAWNQGPEAFF. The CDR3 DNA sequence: TGTGCCTGGAATCAGGGTCCTGAAGCTTTCTTT.

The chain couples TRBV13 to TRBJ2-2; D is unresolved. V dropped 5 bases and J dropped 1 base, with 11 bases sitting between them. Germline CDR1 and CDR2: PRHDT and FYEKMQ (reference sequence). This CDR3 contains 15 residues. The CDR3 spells CASSKNSVNTGELFF. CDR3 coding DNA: TGTGCCAGCAGCAAAAATTCAGTGAACACCGGGGAGCTGTTTTTT.

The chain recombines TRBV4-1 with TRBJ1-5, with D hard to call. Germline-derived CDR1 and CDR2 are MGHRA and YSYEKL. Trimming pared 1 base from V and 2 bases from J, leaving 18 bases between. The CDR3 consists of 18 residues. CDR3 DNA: TGCGCCAGCAGCCAAGTTGTCATCGCGGTTTACGGCAATCAGCCCCAGCATTTT. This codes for CASSQVVIAVYGNQPQHF.

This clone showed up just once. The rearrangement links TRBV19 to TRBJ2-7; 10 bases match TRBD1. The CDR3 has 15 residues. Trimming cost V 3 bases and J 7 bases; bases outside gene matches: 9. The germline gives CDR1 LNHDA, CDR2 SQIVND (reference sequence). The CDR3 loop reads CASSISGTGAREQYF. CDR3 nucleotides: TGTGCCAGTAGTATTTCCGGGACAGGGGCGAGGGAGCAGTACTTC.

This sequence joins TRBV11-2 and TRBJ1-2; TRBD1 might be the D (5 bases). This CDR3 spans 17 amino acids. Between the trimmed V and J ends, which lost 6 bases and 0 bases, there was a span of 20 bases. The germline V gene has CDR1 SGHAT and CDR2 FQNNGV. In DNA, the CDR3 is TGTGCCAGCAGGGGGGAGGGCTATACCGCTTCTAACTATGGCTACACCTTC. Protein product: CASRGEGYTASNYGYTF.

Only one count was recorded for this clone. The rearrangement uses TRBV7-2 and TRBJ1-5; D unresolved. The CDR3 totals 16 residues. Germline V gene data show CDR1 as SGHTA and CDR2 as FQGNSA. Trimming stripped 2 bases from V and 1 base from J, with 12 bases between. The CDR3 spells CASSLQAGFSNQPQHF. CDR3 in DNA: TGTGCCAGCAGCTTACAGGCAGGATTCAGCAATCAGCCCCAGCATTTT. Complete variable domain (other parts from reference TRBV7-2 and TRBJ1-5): GAGVSQSPSNKVTEKGKDVELRCDPISGHTALYWYRQSLGQGLEFLIYFQGNSAPDKSGLPSDRFSAERTGGSVSTLTIQRTQQEDSAVYLCASSLQAGFSNQPQHFGDGTRLSIL.

The CDR3 region is CASSLGPDYQPQHF. The CDR3 coding sequence is TGTGCCAGCAGTTTAGGTCCAGATTATCAGCCCCAGCATTTT. The rearrangement joins TRBV27 to TRBJ1-5; no clear D gene. There are 14 residues in the CDR3. Per germline, CDR1 MNHEY and CDR2 SMNVEV (reference sequence). The V end was cut by 2 bases, the J end by 5 bases, with 10 bases between.

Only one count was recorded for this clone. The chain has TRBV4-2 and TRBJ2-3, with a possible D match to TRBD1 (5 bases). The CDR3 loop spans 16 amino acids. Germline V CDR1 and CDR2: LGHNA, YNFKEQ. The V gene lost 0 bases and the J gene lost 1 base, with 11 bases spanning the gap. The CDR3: CASSQDGAAGTDTQYF. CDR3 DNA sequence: TGTGCCAGCAGCCAAGATGGGGCGGCCGGCACAGATACGCAGTATTTT.

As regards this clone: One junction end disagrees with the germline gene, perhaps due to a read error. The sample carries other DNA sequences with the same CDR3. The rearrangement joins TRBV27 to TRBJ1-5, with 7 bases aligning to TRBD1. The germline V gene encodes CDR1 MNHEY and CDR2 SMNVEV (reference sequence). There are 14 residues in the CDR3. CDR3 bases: TGTGCCAGCAGTTCTGACAGGGTCGATCAACCCCAGCATTTT. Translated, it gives CASSSDRVDQPQHF.

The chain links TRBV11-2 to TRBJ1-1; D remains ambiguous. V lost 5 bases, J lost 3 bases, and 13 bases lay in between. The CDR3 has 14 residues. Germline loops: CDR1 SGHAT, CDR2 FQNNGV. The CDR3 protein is CASSRRQEDTEAFF. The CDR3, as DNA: TGTGCCAGCAGCCGACGGCAGGAAGACACTGAAGCTTTCTTT.

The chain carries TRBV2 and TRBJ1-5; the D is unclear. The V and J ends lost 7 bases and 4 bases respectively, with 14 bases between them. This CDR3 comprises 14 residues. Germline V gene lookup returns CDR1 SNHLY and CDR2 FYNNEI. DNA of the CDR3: TGTGCCAGCACAGAACGAGGCGGTAATCAGCCCCAGCATTTT. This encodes CASTERGGNQPQHF.

The CDR3 nucleotides read TGCAGCGTTCGAGGACAGGGAGACTATGGCTACACCTTC. Its protein product is CSVRGQGDYGYTF. This chain links TRBV29-1 with TRBJ1-2; 8 bases are shared with TRBD1. The CDR3 loop spans 13 amino acids. From germline, CDR1 is SQVTM and CDR2 ANQGSEA. V was clipped by 5 bases and J by 3 bases; unmatched bases: 5.

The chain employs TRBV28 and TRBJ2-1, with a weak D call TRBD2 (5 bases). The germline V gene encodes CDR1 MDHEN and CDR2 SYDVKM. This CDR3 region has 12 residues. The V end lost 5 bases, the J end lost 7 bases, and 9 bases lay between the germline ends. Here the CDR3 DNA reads TGTGCCAGCAGTGGACGGGGAAATGAGCAGTTCTTC. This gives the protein CASSGRGNEQFF.

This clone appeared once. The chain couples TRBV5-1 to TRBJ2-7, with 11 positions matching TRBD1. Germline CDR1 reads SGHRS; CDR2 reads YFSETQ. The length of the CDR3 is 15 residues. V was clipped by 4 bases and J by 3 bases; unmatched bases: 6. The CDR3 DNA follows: TGCGCCAGCAGCCTTCAGGGACAGGGGGTCTACGAGCAGTACTTC. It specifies CASSLQGQGVYEQYF.

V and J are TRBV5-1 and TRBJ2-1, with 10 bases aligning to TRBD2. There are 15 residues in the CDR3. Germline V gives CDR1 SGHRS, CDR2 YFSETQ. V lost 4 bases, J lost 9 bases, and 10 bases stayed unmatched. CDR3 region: CASSNLAGATTEQFF. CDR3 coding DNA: TGCGCCAGCAGCAATCTAGCGGGGGCTACAACTGAGCAGTTCTTC. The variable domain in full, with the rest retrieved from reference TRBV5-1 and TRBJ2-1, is KAGVTQTPRYLIKTRGQQVTLSCSPISGHRSVSWYQQTPGQGLQFLFEYFSETQRNKGNFPGRFSGRQFSNSRSEMNVSTLELGDSALYLCASSNLAGATTEQFFGPGTRLTVL.

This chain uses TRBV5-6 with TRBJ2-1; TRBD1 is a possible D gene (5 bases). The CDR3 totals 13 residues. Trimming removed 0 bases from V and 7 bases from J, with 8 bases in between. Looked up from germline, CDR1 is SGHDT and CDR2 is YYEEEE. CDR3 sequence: CASSLGQGNEQFF. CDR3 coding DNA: TGTGCCAGCAGCTTGGGTCAGGGAAATGAGCAGTTCTTC. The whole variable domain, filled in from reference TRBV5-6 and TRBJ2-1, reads DAGVTQSPTHLIKTRGQQVTLRCSPKSGHDTVSWYQQALGQGPQFIFQYYEEEERQRGNFPDRFSGHQFPNYSSELNVNALLLGDSALYLCASSLGQGNEQFFGPGTRLTVL.

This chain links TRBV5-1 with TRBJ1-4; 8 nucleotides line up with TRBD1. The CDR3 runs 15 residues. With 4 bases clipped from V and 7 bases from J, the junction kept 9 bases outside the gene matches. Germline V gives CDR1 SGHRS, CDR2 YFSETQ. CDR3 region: CASSPTDREGEKLFF. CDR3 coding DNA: TGCGCCAGCAGCCCGACGGACAGGGAAGGTGAAAAACTGTTTTTT.

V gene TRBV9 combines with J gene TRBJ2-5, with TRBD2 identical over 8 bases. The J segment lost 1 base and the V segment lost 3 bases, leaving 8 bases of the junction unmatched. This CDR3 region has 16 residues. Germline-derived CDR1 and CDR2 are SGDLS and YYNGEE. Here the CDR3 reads CASSGPGLGLQETQYF. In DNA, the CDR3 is TGTGCCAGCAGCGGACCGGGACTAGGCCTCCAAGAGACCCAGTACTTC.